This T cell receptor (beta chain) derives from a study of cytomegalovirus exposure and HLA in healthy donors. Study-level findings and limits: An analysis that came later showed most CMV-associated TCR beta chains appearing HLA-restricted. In a later analysis, TCR beta V- and J-gene trimming showed a link to a missense DCLRE1C variant.

The PCR contained 60 Vbeta and 13 Jbeta primers. Profiling relied on immunoSEQ multiplex PCR, and the TCRdb table lists in-frame clones only, not all of them. The data show 150,000 to 200,000 clones, around 81% seen once. Regarding this clone: Its antigen is not known.

Trimming left V 4 bases short and J 3 bases short, with 7 bases between. Germline V gene lookup returns CDR1 DFQATT and CDR2 SNEGSKA (reference sequence). The CDR3 extends over 11 amino acids. Sequencing used PBMCs. This TCR was recovered from a man between 18 and 35 years old in good health and CMV-seronegative. This sequence joins TRBV20-1 and TRBJ2-7, with unresolved D. The CDR3 nucleotides are TGCAGTGCTACATATAGCTACGAGCAGTACTTC. This gives the protein CSATYSYEQYF.